This T cell receptor (beta chain) was recorded in a study of a mutant IDH1 vaccine in newly diagnosed glioma. The wider study: V12 corresponded to week 35 and V13 to week 47. General study findings and limits: Alterations occurring in top peripheral T cell clonotypes seemed unrelated to pseudoprogression.

Documented time point: week 35, safety follow-up. Topical imiquimod accompanied each vaccine dose, which consisted of 300 ug of mutant IDH1 20-mer peptide. The assay was immunoSEQ multiplex PCR, and TCRdb's table has in-frame clones only and misses some. The sample lists 35,000 to 45,000 clones; about 83% were seen once. Worth noting for this clone: The antigen is unknown.

Germline V gives CDR1 MRHNA, CDR2 SNTAGT. CDR3 length equals 17 residues. The ends were cut back, 6 bases at V and 4 bases at J, with 24 bases in the middle. The origin of this receptor is a woman aged 50 to 60 with glioma. This specimen was PBMCs, taken from a glioma patient whose treatment included an IDH1 peptide vaccine. The chain combines TRBV6-4 with TRBJ1-2; possible D gene TRBD1, 6 bases. The CDR3 coding sequence is TGTGCCAGCAGGACCAACCAATGGGGGGCGCATGGCTATGGCTACACCTTC. Its protein product is CASRTNQWGAHGYGYTF.